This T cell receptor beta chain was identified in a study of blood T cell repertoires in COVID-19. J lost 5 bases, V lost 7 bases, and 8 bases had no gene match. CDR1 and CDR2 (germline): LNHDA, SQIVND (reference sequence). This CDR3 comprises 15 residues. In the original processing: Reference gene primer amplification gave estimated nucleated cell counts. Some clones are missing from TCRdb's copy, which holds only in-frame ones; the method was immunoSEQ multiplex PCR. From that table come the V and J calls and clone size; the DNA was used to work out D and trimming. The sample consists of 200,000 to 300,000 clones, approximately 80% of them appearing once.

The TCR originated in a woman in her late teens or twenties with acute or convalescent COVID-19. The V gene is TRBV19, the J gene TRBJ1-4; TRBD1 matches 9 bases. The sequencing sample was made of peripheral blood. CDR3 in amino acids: CASKPGTGINEKLFF. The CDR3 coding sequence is TGTGCCAGTAAACCCGGGACAGGGATAAATGAAAAACTGTTTTTT.